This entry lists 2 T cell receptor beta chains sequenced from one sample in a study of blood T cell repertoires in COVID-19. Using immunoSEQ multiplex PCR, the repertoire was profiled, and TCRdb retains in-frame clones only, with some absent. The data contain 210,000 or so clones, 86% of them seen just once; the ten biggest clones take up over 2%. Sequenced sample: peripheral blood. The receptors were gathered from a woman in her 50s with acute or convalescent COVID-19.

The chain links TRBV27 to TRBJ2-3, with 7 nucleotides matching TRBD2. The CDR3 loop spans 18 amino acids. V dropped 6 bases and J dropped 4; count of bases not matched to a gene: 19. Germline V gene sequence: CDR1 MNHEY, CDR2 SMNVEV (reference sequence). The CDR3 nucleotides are TGTGCCAGCAGCCCCACCTTCCCAGGTCTAGCGGCCGCAGATACGCAGTATTTT. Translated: CASSPTFPGLAAADTQYF.

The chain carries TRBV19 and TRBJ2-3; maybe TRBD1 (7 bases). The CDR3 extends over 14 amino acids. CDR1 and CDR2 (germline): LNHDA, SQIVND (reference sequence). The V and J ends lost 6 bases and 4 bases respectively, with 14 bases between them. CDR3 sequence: CASSSGGRADTQYF. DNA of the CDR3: TGTGCCAGTAGCTCAGGGGGGAGAGCAGATACGCAGTATTTT.